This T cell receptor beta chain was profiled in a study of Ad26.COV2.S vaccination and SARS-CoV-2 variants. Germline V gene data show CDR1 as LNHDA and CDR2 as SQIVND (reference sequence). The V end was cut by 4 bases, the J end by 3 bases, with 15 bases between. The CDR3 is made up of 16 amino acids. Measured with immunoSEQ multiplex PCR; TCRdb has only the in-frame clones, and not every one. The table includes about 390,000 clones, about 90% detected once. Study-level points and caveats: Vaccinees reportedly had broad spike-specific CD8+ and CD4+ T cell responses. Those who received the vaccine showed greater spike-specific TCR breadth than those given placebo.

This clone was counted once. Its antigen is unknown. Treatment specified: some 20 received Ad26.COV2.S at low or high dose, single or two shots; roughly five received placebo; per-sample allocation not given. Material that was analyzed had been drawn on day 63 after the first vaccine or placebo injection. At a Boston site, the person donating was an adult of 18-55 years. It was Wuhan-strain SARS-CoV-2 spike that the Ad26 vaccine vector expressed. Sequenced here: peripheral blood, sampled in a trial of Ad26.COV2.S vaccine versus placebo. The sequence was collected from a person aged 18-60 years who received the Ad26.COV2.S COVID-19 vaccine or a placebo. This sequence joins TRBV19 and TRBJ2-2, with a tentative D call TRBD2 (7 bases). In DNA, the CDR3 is TGTGCCAGTAGTAACCCGGGGGGCCGTTACACCGGGGAGCTGTTTTTT. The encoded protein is CASSNPGGRYTGELFF.